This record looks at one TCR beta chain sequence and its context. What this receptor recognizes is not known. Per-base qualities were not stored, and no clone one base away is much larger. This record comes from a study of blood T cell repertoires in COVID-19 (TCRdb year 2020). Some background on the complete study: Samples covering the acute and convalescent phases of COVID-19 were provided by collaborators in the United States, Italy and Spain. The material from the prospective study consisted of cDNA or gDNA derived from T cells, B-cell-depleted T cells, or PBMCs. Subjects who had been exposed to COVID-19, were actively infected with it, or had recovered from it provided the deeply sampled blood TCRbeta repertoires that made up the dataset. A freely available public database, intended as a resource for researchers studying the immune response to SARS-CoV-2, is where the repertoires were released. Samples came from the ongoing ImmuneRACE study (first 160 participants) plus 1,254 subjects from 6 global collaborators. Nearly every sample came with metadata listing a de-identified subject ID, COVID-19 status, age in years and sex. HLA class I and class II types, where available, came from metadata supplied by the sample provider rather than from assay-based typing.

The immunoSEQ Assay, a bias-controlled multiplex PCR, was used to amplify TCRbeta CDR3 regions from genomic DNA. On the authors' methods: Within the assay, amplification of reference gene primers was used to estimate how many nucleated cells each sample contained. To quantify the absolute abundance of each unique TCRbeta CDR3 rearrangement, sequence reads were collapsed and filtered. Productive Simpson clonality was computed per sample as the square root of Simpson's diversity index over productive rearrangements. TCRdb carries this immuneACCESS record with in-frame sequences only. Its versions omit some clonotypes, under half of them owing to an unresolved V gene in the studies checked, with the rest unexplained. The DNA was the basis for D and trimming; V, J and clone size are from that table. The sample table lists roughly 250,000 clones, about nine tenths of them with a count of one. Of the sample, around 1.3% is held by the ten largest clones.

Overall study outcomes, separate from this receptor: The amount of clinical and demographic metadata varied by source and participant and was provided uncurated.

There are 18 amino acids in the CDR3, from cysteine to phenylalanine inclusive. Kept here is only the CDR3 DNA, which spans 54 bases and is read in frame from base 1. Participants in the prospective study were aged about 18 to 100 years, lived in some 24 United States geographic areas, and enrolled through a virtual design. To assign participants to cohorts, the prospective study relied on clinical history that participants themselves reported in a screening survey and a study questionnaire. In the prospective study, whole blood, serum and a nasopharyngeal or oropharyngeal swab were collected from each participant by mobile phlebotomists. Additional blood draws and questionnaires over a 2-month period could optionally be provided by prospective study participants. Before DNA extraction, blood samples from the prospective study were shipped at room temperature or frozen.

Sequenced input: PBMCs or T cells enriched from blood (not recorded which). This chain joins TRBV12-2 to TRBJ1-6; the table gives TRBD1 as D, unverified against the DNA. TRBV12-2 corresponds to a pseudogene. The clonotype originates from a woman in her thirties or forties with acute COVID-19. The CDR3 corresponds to CASRPQRSGATRYSPLHF. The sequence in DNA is TGTGCAAGTCGCCCGCAGCGAAGTGGGGCCACACGGTATTCACCCCTCCACTTT.